The subject of this entry is one TCR beta chain. Its antigen remains unidentified. The germline V and J ends were trimmed by 2 bases and 1 base, with 2 bases remaining between them. The length of the CDR3 is 12 residues. This entry comes from a study of T cell responses to AZD1222 COVID-19 vaccine. Study-wide findings and caveats: Across spike, vaccine-associated CD4 TCRs were found, dominant at 160-218 and 743-854.

Assay: immunoSEQ multiplex PCR; the TCRdb copy retains only in-frame clones and omits some. The profile shows approximately 180,000 clones, 85% to 95% of them singletons. This receptor was taken from an adult in good health. The material was peripheral blood, obtained on day 0 of AZD1222 vaccination. The chain uses TRBV12-3 or TRBV12-4 and TRBJ1-1; D unresolved. CDR3 amino acids: CASSLKNTEAFF. The DNA of the CDR3 is TGTGCCAGCAGTTTAAAGAACACTGAAGCTTTCTTT.